This T cell receptor beta chain was identified during a study of long-term antiretroviral therapy in people with HIV. Survey-level immunoSEQ v3.0 assays were run. TCRdb's copy holds only in-frame clones and misses some; the assay was immunoSEQ multiplex PCR. This table has tens of thousands of clones, over 65% appearing once. The CDR3 is 14 residues long. The ends were cut back, 5 bases at V and 5 bases at J, with 16 bases in the middle. Looked up from germline, CDR1 is SEHNR and CDR2 is FQNEAQ (reference sequence). The clonotype originates from a man aged 35-49 years with HIV. Sequencing used unsorted PBMCs, obtained roughly 4.9 years after starting antiretroviral therapy. The chain has TRBV7-9 and TRBJ2-7; D not certain. The CDR3 nucleotides are TGTGCCAGCAGCCCCAGAAGTGGGTTTAACGAGCAGTACTTC. It yields the protein CASSPRSGFNEQYF.